This T cell receptor (beta chain) was identified in a study of cytomegalovirus exposure and HLA in healthy donors. 13 Jbeta primers and 60 Vbeta primers were used for the PCR. Sequencing used immunoSEQ multiplex PCR; TCRdb keeps in-frame clones, though not all of them. The table lists roughly 55,000 clones, 77% of them singletons. The CDR3 loop spans 15 amino acids. Germline trimming cut 0 bases from V and 3 bases from J; bases unmatched to any gene: 5. Germline V lookup: CDR1 SGHKS, CDR2 YYEKEE (reference sequence). These donors counted as nominally healthy when sampled, but unrecorded immune exposures were likely.

The material sequenced was PBMCs. This clonotype was sampled from a female donor in good health and CMV-seronegative. The chain couples TRBV5-5 to TRBJ1-2; 7 positions match TRBD1. The chain's CDR3 is CASSLAVGGDYGYTF. The CDR3 DNA is TGTGCCAGCAGCTTGGCAGTAGGGGGCGACTATGGCTACACCTTC.